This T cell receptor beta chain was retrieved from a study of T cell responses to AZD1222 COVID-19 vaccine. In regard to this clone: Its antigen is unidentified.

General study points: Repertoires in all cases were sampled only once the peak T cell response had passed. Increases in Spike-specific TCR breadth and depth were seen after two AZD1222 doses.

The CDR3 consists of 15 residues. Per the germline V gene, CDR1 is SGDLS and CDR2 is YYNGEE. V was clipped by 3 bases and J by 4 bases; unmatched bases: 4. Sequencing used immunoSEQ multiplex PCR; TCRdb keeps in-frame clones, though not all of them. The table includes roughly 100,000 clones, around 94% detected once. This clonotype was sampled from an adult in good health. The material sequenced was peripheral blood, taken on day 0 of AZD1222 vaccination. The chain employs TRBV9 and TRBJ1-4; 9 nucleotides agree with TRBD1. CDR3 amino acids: CASSARDRDNEKLFF. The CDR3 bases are TGTGCCAGCAGCGCCCGGGACAGGGATAATGAAAAACTGTTTTTT.